The present entry profiles one TCR beta chain with its context. The target antigen is unknown. These data belong to a study of response to subunit inactivated influenza vaccine. Study-wide points: That few new T cells are recruited by each seasonal influenza vaccination was the authors' suggestion.

Via MiXCR, TCRdb re-called the RT-PCR reads, giving one row per CDR3 protein. Counted here are more than 450,000 distinct CDR3 sequences, 12% occurring once; the ten biggest clones make up more than 8.5%. V lost 7 bases and J lost 3; bases outside the gene matches: 8. This CDR3 is built from 15 residues. Germline V gives CDR1 MNHEY, CDR2 SVGEGT. The clonotype comes from a man aged 45-65 years who received an inactivated influenza vaccine. The chain carries TRBV6-2 or TRBV6-3 and TRBJ2-7; TRBD2 aligns across 11 bases. Sequences were derived from PBMCs from blood, sampled on the day of vaccination. The CDR3 nucleotides read TGTGCCAGCAACGTACTAGCGGGGGACCACTACGAGCAGTACTTC. Its protein is CASNVLAGDHYEQYF.